The clone carrying this T cell receptor (beta chain) was observed a single time. The data belong to a study of blood T cell repertoires in COVID-19. Study-wide context: The United States, Italy and Spain were the sources of the acute and convalescent COVID-19 samples.

Recruits, aged roughly 18 to 95 years, lived in 25 or so US areas. Two negative PCRs, clearance, or symptom resolution characterized the recovered Cohort 3 donors. This CDR3 is 14 amino acids long. V was shortened by 4 bases and J by 1 base, with 10 bases between the two germline ends. The germline V gene has CDR1 MNHEY and CDR2 SVGAGI. Assay used: immunoSEQ multiplex PCR; TCRdb lists only in-frame clones, some missing. The sample contains about 380,000 clones, about 90% of which appear only once. The clonotype was recovered from a woman aged 25 to 39 who had recovered from COVID-19. V is TRBV6-5 and J is TRBJ1-1; tentatively, D is TRBD1 (5 bases). The sample consisted of PBMCs or T cells enriched from blood (not recorded which). This chain's CDR3 is CASSSDTRNTEAFF. The CDR3 DNA follows: TGTGCCAGCAGTTCGGACACCAGGAACACTGAAGCTTTCTTT.